This TCR beta chain originates from a study of T cell repertoires in cytomegalovirus infection (dated 2019 in TCRdb). Study-wide context: Donor HLA type was relevant to the analysis, because carriage of CMV infection together with the matching HLA type was indicated by public TCR beta signatures.

Overall results and qualifications from the work: The ex vivo response was dominated by HLA-C-restricted CMV-specific TCR beta clonotypes, which also provided the single most frequent clonotype in two of eight donors. In both this cohort and an independent cohort of some 370 donors, the cumulative frequency of public TCR beta family members distinguished carriers of CMV infection plus the relevant HLA type.

Comment on this clonotype: Its specific antigen is unknown. It has no much larger one-base neighbor in the sample; base qualities were not kept.

Sequencer: Illumina HiSeq 1500. TCRdb ran its own pipeline on the public reads, namely fastp trimming at Q25 and MiXCR clone calling, and kept in-frame beta chains. Every distinct CDR3 protein forms one entry, paired with its most common genes and DNA. In this sample the table shows about 100,000 distinct CDR3 sequences, 20% to 25% of which occur a single time. The top ten hold about two fifths of the sample. In the germline V gene (reference sequence), CDR1 corresponds to LNHDA and CDR2 to SQIVND. Its CDR3 holds 13 amino acids, cysteine through phenylalanine. Only the CDR3 region is kept as DNA, spanning 39 bases read in frame from base 1. The junction shows trimming of 5 bases on V and 5 bases on J, plus 9 bases between the germline ends.

This TCR came from a human donor in good health (CMV status not recorded). Some clones in this sample may be carry-over from other donors' samples. The sample comprised CD8+ T cells from PBMCs. The chain joins TRBV19 to TRBJ1-4; TRBD1 is a weak D gene call, 5 bases matching. The DNA reads TGTGCCAGTAGTGGGACTTGGAATGAAAAACTGTTTTTT. It is translated as CASSGTWNEKLFF.